Following are 27 T cell receptor beta chains from one sample sequenced in a study of cytomegalovirus exposure and HLA in healthy donors listed by TCRdb under 2017. Library generation was performed with the immunoSEQ multiplex PCR assay. For the multiplex PCR, a mixture combining 60 forward primers for TCR Vbeta segments and 13 reverse primers for TCR Jbeta segments was used. Sourced from immuneACCESS, this table was stored by TCRdb with only in-frame sequences that have V and J called. A share of the clones is absent; for the studies checked, an unresolved V gene accounts for under half, and the remainder has no known explanation. Recorded for this sample are tens of thousands of clones; around four fifths of them occurred a single time. Just under 3% of the sample belongs to the ten largest clones. The sample taken for sequencing was PBMCs. All receptors come from a woman in her twenties or thirties in good health and CMV-seronegative.

The gene calls are TRBV11-1 and TRBJ2-7; 8 nucleotides align to TRBD1. The CDR3 extends over 12 amino acids. Germline CDR1 reads SGHAT; CDR2 reads FQDESV (reference sequence). Losses at the gene ends were 5 bases for V and 6 bases for J; bases not matched to a gene: 3. CDR3 nucleotides: TGTGCCAGCAGCGAAGACAGGGGCGAGCAGTACGTC. This translates into CASSEDRGEQYV.

The chain is built from TRBV2 and TRBJ2-3; D remains ambiguous. The CDR3 length is 15 residues. Germline-derived CDR1 and CDR2 are SNHLY and FYNNEI. Trimming left V 8 bases short and J 2 bases short, with 17 bases between. The CDR3 spells CASGKSQAITDTQYF. The CDR3 region has the DNA TGTGCCAGCGGAAAGTCCCAGGCGATCACAGATACGCAGTATTTT.

The genes are TRBV10-3 and TRBJ1-1; D remains ambiguous. Per the germline V gene, CDR1 is ENHRY and CDR2 is SYGVKD. V lost 2 bases and J lost 0, with 10 bases in between. The CDR3 totals 15 residues. CDR3 amino acids: CAISERLSMNTEAFF. As DNA, the CDR3 is TGTGCCATCAGTGAGAGACTCTCCATGAACACTGAAGCTTTCTTT.

CDR3 DNA: TGTGCCAGCAGCTGGGGCGGGGGGGCTAATGAAAAACTGTTTTTT. This translates into CASSWGGGANEKLFF. The rearrangement uses TRBV7-2 and TRBJ1-4, with D possibly being TRBD1 (5 bases). Per the germline V gene, CDR1 is SGHTA and CDR2 is FQGNSA. This CDR3 contains 15 residues. Trimming stripped 4 bases from V and 3 bases from J, with 12 bases between.

The chain combines TRBV27 with TRBJ2-1; D unclear. Trimming removed 8 bases at V and 6 bases at J, with 8 bases between. The CDR3 has 11 amino acids. Germline lookup yields CDR1 MNHEY and CDR2 SMNVEV (reference sequence). CDR3 bases: TGTGCCAGCCTCGGGTCCAATGAGCAGTTCTTC. This codes for CASLGSNEQFF.

V and J are TRBV5-1 and TRBJ2-1, with D possibly matching TRBD2 (6 bases). CDR1 and CDR2 (germline): SGHRS, YFSETQ. The CDR3 spans 13 residues. Trimming removed 4 bases from V and 8 bases from J, with 13 bases in between. The CDR3 is CASSLDERDEQFF. The CDR3 DNA follows: TGCGCCAGCAGCCTGGACGAGCGGGATGAGCAGTTCTTC.

This clone came up once. The V gene is TRBV6-6, the J gene TRBJ2-2; 14 nucleotides match TRBD2. Germline V lookup: CDR1 MNHNY, CDR2 SVGAGI (reference sequence). The CDR3 is 15 residues long. With V trimmed by 5 bases and J by 7 bases, 3 bases remained unmatched. The CDR3 reads CASSVGLAGVGELFF. CDR3 nucleotides: TGTGCCAGCAGTGTGGGACTAGCGGGAGTCGGGGAGCTGTTTTTT.

This chain joins TRBV28 and TRBJ1-1; 8 nucleotides agree with TRBD1. The V segment lost 5 bases and the J segment 7 bases; nucleotides outside the gene matches: 6. Germline lookup yields CDR1 MDHEN and CDR2 SYDVKM. The CDR3 spans 13 residues. The CDR3 spells CASSTQDRVEAFF. In nucleotides, the CDR3 is TGTGCCAGCAGTACCCAGGACAGGGTTGAAGCTTTCTTT.

The chain joins TRBV27 to TRBJ2-3; TRBD2 agrees at 14 bases. V was pared by 6 bases and J by 9 bases, with 11 bases of the junction left unmatched. Germline CDR1 MNHEY, CDR2 SMNVEV (reference sequence). This CDR3 contains 16 residues. The CDR3 loop reads CASSLETSGRAQTQYF. The CDR3 DNA reads as TGTGCCAGCAGCTTAGAGACTAGCGGGAGGGCCCAAACGCAGTATTTT.

The chain has TRBV7-9 and TRBJ1-2; D is perhaps TRBD1 (6 bases). V was cut by 3 bases and J by 6 bases, with 14 bases left in between. Germline-derived CDR1 and CDR2 are SEHNR and FQNEAQ (reference sequence). The CDR3 spans 14 residues. This chain's CDR3 is CASSFFRGDHGYTF. The CDR3 bases are TGTGCCAGCAGCTTTTTCAGGGGAGACCATGGCTACACCTTC.

V and J are TRBV5-4 and TRBJ1-1; perhaps TRBD1 as D (5 bases). The V gene lost 1 base and the J gene lost 5 bases, with 6 bases spanning the gap. This CDR3 has 12 residues. Germline V gene data show CDR1 as SGHNT and CDR2 as YYREEE (reference sequence). CDR3 region: CASSLRGTEAFF. The CDR3 region has the DNA TGTGCCAGCAGCTTGAGGGGTACTGAAGCTTTCTTT. Filled out from reference TRBV5-4 and TRBJ1-1, the complete variable domain reads ETGVTQSPTHLIKTRGQQVTLRCSSQSGHNTVSWYQQALGQGPQFIFQYYREEENGRGNFPPRFSGLQFPNYSSELNVNALELDDSALYLCASSLRGTEAFFGQGTRLTVV.

The chain has TRBV5-1 and TRBJ2-3; tentative D call: TRBD2 (6 bases). In germline, CDR1 is SGHRS, CDR2 YFSETQ. The CDR3 is 16 residues long. The V end was cut by 0 bases, the J end by 0 bases, with 11 bases between. The CDR3 is CASSLGGTSSTDTQYF. The CDR3 nucleotides read TGCGCCAGCAGCTTGGGCGGGACGTCTAGCACAGATACGCAGTATTTT.

This sequence joins TRBV5-1 and TRBJ2-1, with D perhaps matching TRBD2 (6 bases). This CDR3 comprises 13 residues. From germline, CDR1 is SGHRS and CDR2 YFSETQ. Trimming pared 5 bases from V and 10 bases from J, leaving 16 bases between. CDR3 amino acids: CASSPTGVWEQFF. The DNA for the CDR3 is TGCGCCAGCAGTCCTACGGGGGTGTGGGAGCAGTTCTTC.

The chain employs TRBV7-2 and TRBJ2-5, with TRBD2 identical over 7 bases. CDR3 length: 16 residues. Trimming cost V 5 bases and J 1 base; bases outside gene matches: 10. Germline V gene sequence: CDR1 SGHTA, CDR2 FQGNSA. This CDR3 is CASSPGLVVGQETQYF. Written as DNA, the CDR3 is TGTGCCAGCAGCCCAGGACTAGTCGTGGGCCAAGAGACCCAGTACTTC.

The rearrangement links TRBV5-1 to TRBJ1-2, with 12 positions matching TRBD1. With V trimmed by 4 bases and J by 8 bases, 6 bases remained unmatched. The CDR3 runs to 14 residues. Germline V gene lookup returns CDR1 SGHRS and CDR2 YFSETQ. CDR3 in amino acids: CASSAGQGAGGYTF. CDR3 in DNA: TGCGCCAGCAGCGCGGGACAGGGGGCCGGGGGCTACACCTTC. Supplemented by reference TRBV5-1 and TRBJ1-2, the full variable domain reads KAGVTQTPRYLIKTRGQQVTLSCSPISGHRSVSWYQQTPGQGLQFLFEYFSETQRNKGNFPGRFSGRQFSNSRSEMNVSTLELGDSALYLCASSAGQGAGGYTFGSGTRLTVV.

The chain links TRBV6-5 to TRBJ2-2; the D gene is possibly TRBD1 (5 bases). The germline V gene has CDR1 MNHEY and CDR2 SVGAGI. Between the trimmed V and J ends, which lost 7 bases and 6 bases, there was a span of 15 bases. This CDR3 has 14 residues. CDR3 nucleotide sequence: TGTGCCAGCACCCCTTCGGGCAGGGCCGGGGAGCTGTTTTTT. Translated, it gives CASTPSGRAGELFF.

The V call is TRBV1, the J call TRBJ2-7; the table calls TRBD2, which could not be checked here. TRBV1 is annotated as a pseudogene. CDR3 length: 16 residues. Here the CDR3 reads CTSSQLSGRFNYEQYV. CDR3 coding DNA: TGCACCAGCAGCCAACTTAGCGGGAGATTTAATTACGAGCAGTACGTC.

The chain is built from TRBV6-5 and TRBJ1-1, with 8 positions matching TRBD1. The junction had 0 bases not matched to a gene; V was cut back by 0 bases and J by 6 bases. The CDR3 runs 13 residues. Germline-derived CDR1 and CDR2 are MNHEY and SVGAGI. CDR3 protein: CASSYSTGAEAFF. CDR3 sequence (DNA): TGTGCCAGCAGTTACTCGACAGGGGCTGAAGCTTTCTTT.

The chain carries TRBV9 and TRBJ2-3; 16 nucleotides line up with TRBD2. The CDR3 has 20 residues. After removal of 4 bases from V and 4 bases from J, the junction contained 15 bases not matched to a gene. Germline CDR1 SGDLS, CDR2 YYNGEE. DNA for the CDR3: TGTGCCAGCAGCTCATCCGGGACTAGCGGGAGGGCCGGTGTCGCAGATACGCAGTATTTT. Encoded protein: CASSSSGTSGRAGVADTQYF.

The J gene is TRBJ2-1, the V gene TRBV4-1; a possible D gene is TRBD1 (6 bases). The CDR3 runs 16 residues. CDR1 is MGHRA and CDR2 is YSYEKL in the germline V gene. V lost 4 bases and J lost 2, with 15 bases in between. The CDR3 is CASSLIGQFPYNEQFF. DNA of the CDR3: TGCGCCAGCAGCCTTATTGGACAGTTCCCCTACAATGAGCAGTTCTTC.

The chain has TRBV25-1 and TRBJ2-2, with 7 nucleotides matching TRBD1. V lost 5 bases and J lost 5; bases outside the gene matches: 5. The CDR3 is 14 amino acids. Germline loops: CDR1 MGHDK, CDR2 SYGVNS. The DNA for the CDR3 is TGTGCCAGCAGTCTTCCAGGGGGAACCGGGGAGCTGTTTTTT. It is translated as CASSLPGGTGELFF.

The chain is built from TRBV5-1 and TRBJ2-5; TRBD2 aligns across 9 bases. The ends lost 0 bases at V and 5 bases at J; junction bases unmatched: 2. This CDR3 spans 14 amino acids. In germline, CDR1 is SGHRS, CDR2 YFSETQ. CDR3 nucleotide sequence: TGCGCCAGCAGCTTGGGCGGGGGGGTCGAGACCCAGTACTTC. Amino acid sequence: CASSLGGGVETQYF.

The V call is TRBV6-5, the J call TRBJ1-2; the match to TRBD1 covers 7 bases. Germline CDR1 and CDR2: MNHEY and SVGAGI. V lost 6 bases to trimming and J lost 6 bases; unmatched junction nucleotides: 13. The CDR3 is 15 residues long. This CDR3 reads CASSPYNDRDHGYTF. The CDR3, as DNA: TGTGCCAGCAGCCCCTACAACGACAGGGACCATGGCTACACCTTC.

CDR3 sequence reads: CASSPRTGSSGYTF. The DNA of the CDR3 is TGTGCCAGCAGCCCAAGGACAGGGTCGAGCGGCTACACCTTC. The chain is built from TRBV11-3 and TRBJ1-2; 8 bases agree with TRBD1. CDR3 length: 14 amino acids. Trimming took 5 bases from V and 8 from J; bases not matched to a gene: 10. CDR1 is SGHNT, CDR2 YENEEA, per germline. The variable domain in full, completed from reference TRBV11-3 and TRBJ1-2, reads EAGVVQSPRYKIIEKKQPVAFWCNPISGHNTLYWYLQNLGQGPELLIRYENEEAVDDSQLPKDRFSAERLKGVDSTLKIQPAELGDSAVYLCASSPRTGSSGYTFGSGTRLTVV.

The chain has TRBV4-1 and TRBJ2-2, with D perhaps TRBD2 (7 bases). The germline V gene has CDR1 MGHRA and CDR2 YSYEKL. Trimming removed 1 base from V and 7 bases from J, with 22 bases in between. This CDR3 region has 18 residues. The CDR3 DNA is TGCGCCAGCAGCCAAGTGAGGGCGGGGGCAGGGGCGGACGGGGAGCTGTTTTTT. Its translation is CASSQVRAGAGADGELFF.

The chain recombines TRBV19 with TRBJ1-2, with D uncertain. This CDR3 is 14 amino acids long. Germline CDR1 LNHDA, CDR2 SQIVND (reference sequence). Trimming stripped 6 bases from V and 3 bases from J, with 14 bases between. CDR3 bases: TGTGCCAGTAGCCTGGTTGACACCGACTATGGCTACACCTTC. Amino acids: CASSLVDTDYGYTF.

The chain joins TRBV5-1 to TRBJ1-6; no firm D call. The CDR3 runs 14 residues. The ends were cut back, 0 bases at V and 6 bases at J, with 7 bases in the middle. CDR1 is SGHRS and CDR2 is YFSETQ in the germline V gene. DNA of the CDR3: TGCGCCAGCAGCTTGGCAACAGTTAATTCACCCCTCCACTTT. This encodes CASSLATVNSPLHF.